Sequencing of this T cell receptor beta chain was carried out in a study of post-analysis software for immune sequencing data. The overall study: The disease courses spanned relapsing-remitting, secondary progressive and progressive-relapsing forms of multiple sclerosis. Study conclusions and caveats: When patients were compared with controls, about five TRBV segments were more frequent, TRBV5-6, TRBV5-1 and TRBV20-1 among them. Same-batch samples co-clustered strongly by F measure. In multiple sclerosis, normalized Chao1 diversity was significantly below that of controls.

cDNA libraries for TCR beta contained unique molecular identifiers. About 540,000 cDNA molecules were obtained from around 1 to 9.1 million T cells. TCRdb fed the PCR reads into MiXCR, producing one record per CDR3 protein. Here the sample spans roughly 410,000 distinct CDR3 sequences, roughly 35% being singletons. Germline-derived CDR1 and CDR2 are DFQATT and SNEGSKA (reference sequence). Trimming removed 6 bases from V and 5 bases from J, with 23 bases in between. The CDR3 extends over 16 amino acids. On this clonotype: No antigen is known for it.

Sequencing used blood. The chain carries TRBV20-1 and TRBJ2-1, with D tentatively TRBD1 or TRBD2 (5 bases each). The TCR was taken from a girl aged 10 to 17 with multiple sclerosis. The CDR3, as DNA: TGCAGTGCCCGTAGCCCGGGGACCCTAGCCCACAATGAGCAGTTCTTC. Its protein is CSARSPGTLAHNEQFF.